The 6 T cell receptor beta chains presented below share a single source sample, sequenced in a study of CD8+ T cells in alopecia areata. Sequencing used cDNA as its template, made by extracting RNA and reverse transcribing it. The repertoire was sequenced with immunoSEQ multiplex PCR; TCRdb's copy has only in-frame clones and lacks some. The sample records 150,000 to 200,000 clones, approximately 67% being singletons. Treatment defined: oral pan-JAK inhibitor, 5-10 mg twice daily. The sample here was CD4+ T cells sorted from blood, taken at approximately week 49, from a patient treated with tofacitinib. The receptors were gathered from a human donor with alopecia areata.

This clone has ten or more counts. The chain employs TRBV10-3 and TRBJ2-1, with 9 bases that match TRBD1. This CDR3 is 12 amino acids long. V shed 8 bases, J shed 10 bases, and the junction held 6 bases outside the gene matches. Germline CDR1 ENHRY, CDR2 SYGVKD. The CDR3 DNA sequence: TGTGCCATCGCCGGGACAGGGAGGGAGCAGTTCTTC. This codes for CAIAGTGREQFF.

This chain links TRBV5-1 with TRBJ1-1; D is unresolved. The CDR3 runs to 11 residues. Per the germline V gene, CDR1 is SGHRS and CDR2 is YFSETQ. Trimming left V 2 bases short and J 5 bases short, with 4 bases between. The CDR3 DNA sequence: TGCGCCAGCAGCTTAGAGACTGAAGCTTTCTTT. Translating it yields CASSLETEAFF.

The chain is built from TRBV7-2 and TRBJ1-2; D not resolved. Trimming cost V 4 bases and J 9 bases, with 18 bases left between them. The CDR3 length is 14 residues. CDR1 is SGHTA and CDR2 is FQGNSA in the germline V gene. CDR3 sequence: CASSSRSPNMRYTF. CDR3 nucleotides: TGTGCCAGCAGCTCCCGCTCCCCTAATATGCGCTACACCTTC.

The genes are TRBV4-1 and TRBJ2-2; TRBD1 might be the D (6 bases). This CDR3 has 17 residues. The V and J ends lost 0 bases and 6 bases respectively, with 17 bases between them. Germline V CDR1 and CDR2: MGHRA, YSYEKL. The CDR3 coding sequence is TGCGCCAGCAGCCAAGAGAAGGGGGTCATCCCTCCCGGGGAGCTGTTTTTT. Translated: CASSQEKGVIPPGELFF.

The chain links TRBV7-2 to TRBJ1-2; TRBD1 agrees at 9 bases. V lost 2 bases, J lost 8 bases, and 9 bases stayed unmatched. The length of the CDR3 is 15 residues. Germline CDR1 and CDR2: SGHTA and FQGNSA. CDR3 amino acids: CASSLMGQGLEGYTF. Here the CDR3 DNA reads TGTGCCAGCAGCTTAATGGGACAGGGATTGGAGGGCTACACCTTC. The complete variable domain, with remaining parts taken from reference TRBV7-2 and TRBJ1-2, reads GAGVSQSPSNKVTEKGKDVELRCDPISGHTALYWYRQSLGQGLEFLIYFQGNSAPDKSGLPSDRFSAERTGGSVSTLTIQRTQQEDSAVYLCASSLMGQGLEGYTFGSGTRLTVV.

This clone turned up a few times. This CDR3 reads CASSQDTSYEQYF. The DNA for the CDR3 is TGTGCCAGCAGCCAAGATACTAGCTACGAGCAGTACTTC. This chain uses TRBV14 with TRBJ2-7; possibly TRBD2 for D (5 bases). V lost 0 bases and J lost 3, with 6 bases in between. CDR3 length: 13 residues. Germline V gene lookup returns CDR1 SGHDN and CDR2 FVKESK.